The entry that follows covers one T cell receptor beta chain sequence. Its antigen remains unidentified. The input lacks base qualities; no much larger clone sits a single base away. The sample is drawn from a study of T cells in localized non-small cell lung cancer (dated by TCRdb to 2020 to 2021). With respect to the entire study: The study examined T cell repertoires in approximately 240 patients with early-stage NSCLC and compared tumors with uninvolved tumor-adjacent lungs. The cohort consisted of around 250 treatment-naive NSCLC patients whose localized lung tumors had been resected. The mean age of the NSCLC patients was just over 65 years, with 120 to 150 men and 95 to 110 women. Beyond this particular receptor, the publication reports: Uninvolved tumor-adjacent lung showed the highest T cell clonality, higher than tumor, which suggests more focused antigenic responses in the uninvolved tumor-adjacent lung. Because the study design was exploratory, TCR variables were selected using unadjusted p-values without false-discovery rate correction. Because multi-region sequencing of the tumors was not done, intratumor heterogeneity could not be ruled out. A median of roughly 56 of the top 100 tumor clones were detected in paired uninvolved adjacent lung, and 28 of these tumor clones were also found among the top 100 clones of the paired uninvolved adjacent lung. Longer overall survival was associated with higher T cell density in blood, whereas shorter survival was associated with higher clonality in adjacent lung.

The immunoSEQ Assay was used to sequence TCR beta CDR3 regions from DNA. In the paper's pipeline: To compute T cell density, TCR beta template counts were normalized to usable DNA, which was estimated by amplifying housekeeping genes. The preseqR package was used to estimate richness by extrapolating to 400,000 templates for PBMC samples and to 120,000 templates for tissue samples. Clonality was taken to be one minus Pielou's evenness. Differential abundance testing on productive amino-acid clonotypes, with a minimum total count of 5 and an alpha of 0.1, was used to identify tissue-enriched TCRs. The Jaccard Index and the Morisita Overlap Index were used to measure how much the repertoires overlapped between compartments. GLIPH grouped TCR beta CDR3s together with public tetramer-defined viral CDR3s, and a viral motif had to include at least three viral sequences and also show V-gene enrichment. TCRdb re-hosts the immuneACCESS table, in-frame sequences only. Its copies lack some clones; in the studies checked, an unresolved V gene accounts for under half of them, and the cause for the rest is not known. V and J calls and clone size are copied from that table; D and trimming were computed from the DNA. This sample lists several thousand clones; under 65% were detected once. Under 3% of the sample rests with the top ten.

Its CDR3 holds 14 amino acids, cysteine through phenylalanine. The sequence is cut down to CDR3 DNA, 42 bases in frame from base 1. CDR1 and CDR2 are drawn from the germline V gene: SGHNT, YENEEA. The V and J ends are trimmed by 5 bases and 8 bases, leaving 18 bases between them. Recombination joined TRBV11-3 with TRBJ1-2; D gene: possibly TRBD1, on 5 matching bases. The receptor was isolated from a female donor of 60 years or more with stage I lung adenocarcinoma. The sequenced sample was lymph node tissue, obtained before any cancer treatment. The CDR3 in this case is CASSGTGTEEGYTF. The sequenced DNA: TGTGCCAGCAGCGGGACCGGTACCGAGGAAGGCTACACCTTC.